The 7 T cell receptor beta chains listed next were all sequenced from one sample in a study of blood T cell repertoires in COVID-19 (dated by TCRdb to 2019 to 2021). Library preparation employed the immunoSEQ multiplex PCR assay. TCRdb took this table from immuneACCESS and kept in-frame rearrangements with V and J called. Such tables lack part of the clones; where checked against another copy, unresolved V genes explain under half of the gap, and the rest is unexplained. Here the sample has 70,000 to 95,000 clones; around nine tenths occur a single time. The ten largest clones capture 5.8% of the sample. Sequenced material: peripheral blood. The receptors come from a man aged 45-65 years with active COVID-19.

The rearrangement joins TRBV29-1 to TRBJ1-1; a weak D match, TRBD1 (6 bases). Germline V gene lookup returns CDR1 SQVTM and CDR2 ANQGSEA. V gave up 4 bases and J gave up 2 bases, with 26 bases separating them. The CDR3 loop spans 18 amino acids. CDR3 sequence (DNA): TGCAGCGTTGTGGAGCGGCCTGCCCACGACAGGACCAACACTGAAGCTTTCTTT. Translated: CSVVERPAHDRTNTEAFF. The full variable domain, in which reference TRBV29-1 and TRBJ1-1 provide the parts outside the CDR3, is SAVISQKPSRDICQRGTSLTIQCQVDSQVTMMFWYRQQPGQSLTLIATANQGSEATYESGFVIDKFPISRPNLTFSTLTVSNMSPEDSSIYLCSVVERPAHDRTNTEAFFGQGTRLTVV.

This chain connects TRBV7-6 to TRBJ2-1; the match to TRBD1 covers 9 bases. Germline V gene data show CDR1 as SGHVS and CDR2 as FNYEAQ. The CDR3 has 13 amino acids. V lost 6 bases to trimming and J lost 8 bases; unmatched junction nucleotides: 5. CDR3 sequence: CASSPDRGDEQFF. The CDR3, as DNA: TGTGCCAGCAGTCCTGACAGGGGGGATGAGCAGTTCTTC. The variable domain in full, completed from reference TRBV7-6 and TRBJ2-1, reads GAGVSQSPRYKVTKRGQDVALRCDPISGHVSLYWYRQALGQGPEFLTYFNYEAQQDKSGLPNDRFSAERPEGSISTLTIQRTEQRDSAMYRCASSPDRGDEQFFGPGTRLTVL.

This chain joins TRBV5-4 and TRBJ1-5; 7 positions agree with TRBD1. From germline, CDR1 is SGHNT and CDR2 YYREEE (reference sequence). V shed 0 bases and J 0 bases; nucleotides not matched to a gene: 0. The CDR3 consists of 15 residues. The CDR3 here is CASSLGQGSNQPQHF. The CDR3 region has the DNA TGTGCCAGCAGCTTGGGACAGGGTAGCAATCAGCCCCAGCATTTT.

The genes are TRBV4-1 and TRBJ2-6; D is perhaps TRBD2 (6 bases). The germline V gene encodes CDR1 MGHRA and CDR2 YSYEKL. With 1 base removed from V and 2 bases from J, the gap between germline ends came to 18 bases. The CDR3 spans 19 residues. The CDR3 nucleotides are TGCGCCAGCAGCCAAGTGTTCCTCCTTCGGGGGACTGGGGCCAACGTCCTGACTTTC. This encodes CASSQVFLLRGTGANVLTF.

This clone appeared a single time. The V call is TRBV11-2, the J call TRBJ2-1, with D possibly matching TRBD2 (6 bases). This CDR3 region has 12 residues. Germline CDR1 SGHAT, CDR2 FQNNGV. Deletions cut 4 bases from V and 12 bases from J, with 13 bases between. The DNA of the CDR3 is TGTGCCAGCAGCTCCGCCGCCGGGGGGCAGTTCTTC. This translates into CASSSAAGGQFF.

The chain recombines TRBV6-5 with TRBJ2-7; 7 bases line up with TRBD1. The CDR3 has 13 residues. J lost 5 bases, V lost 7 bases, and 8 bases had no gene match. CDR1 and CDR2 (germline): MNHEY, SVGAGI. The CDR3 bases are TGTGCCAGCAACAGGGGAGCTCCTAACGAGCAGTACTTC. Residues: CASNRGAPNEQYF.

This sequence joins TRBV18 and TRBJ2-5, with D possibly being TRBD2 (5 bases). The CDR3 is 12 residues long. V lost 3 bases, J lost 5 bases, and 7 bases lay in between. Germline V gene data show CDR1 as KGHSH and CDR2 as LQKENI. This CDR3 is CASSPPGETQYF. CDR3 coding DNA: TGTGCCAGCTCACCTCCGGGGGAGACCCAGTACTTC.